A single sample is the source of the 20 T cell receptor beta chains below, sequenced in a study of beta chain features in type 1 diabetes. Whole-study findings and limits: Among all four CD4+ subsets, Type 1 diabetes patients had TCRB CDR3s that were moderately but significantly shorter.

Expressed TCRB transcripts got sequenced, as all isolated RNA was reverse transcribed. The protocol was immunoSEQ multiplex PCR, while the TCRdb copy is restricted to in-frame clones and leaves out a portion. This sample has some 120,000 clones, with roughly a sixth found just once. The antigens for these receptors are not known. Sequencing was carried out using central memory CD4+ T cells from blood. The receptors were sampled from a young man with type 1 diabetes.

The rearrangement uses TRBV7-9 and TRBJ1-3; a weak D match, TRBD1 (5 bases). Trimming left V 5 bases short and J 1 base short, with 18 bases between. CDR3 length equals 17 residues. Germline CDR1 reads SEHNR; CDR2 reads FQNEAQ (reference sequence). CDR3 sequence (DNA): TGTGCCAGCAGCGAAGATGGGACCGGGAGGTCTGGAAACACCATATATTTT. Translating it yields CASSEDGTGRSGNTIYF.

This clone showed up just a few times. Here the CDR3 DNA reads TGTGCCAGCAGCTTAGCAGGGTGGAACACCATATATTTT. This encodes CASSLAGWNTIYF. This chain uses TRBV7-2 with TRBJ1-3; D ambiguous. The CDR3 spans 13 residues. The V gene lost 0 bases and the J gene lost 7 bases, with 7 bases spanning the gap. Germline assignment: CDR1 SGHTA and CDR2 FQGNSA.

This clone was seen just once. The gene calls are TRBV7-2 and TRBJ2-1, with D possibly being TRBD1 or TRBD2 (8 bases each). The CDR3 has 15 residues. Trimming took off 1 base at V and 6 bases at J, with 13 bases between the two ends. CDR1 and CDR2 (germline): SGHTA, FQGNSA. This chain's CDR3 is CASSLGGGTGNEQFF. The CDR3 coding sequence is TGTGCCAGCAGCTTAGGCGGGGGGACAGGCAATGAGCAGTTCTTC.

This clone was seen only a few times. The rearrangement uses TRBV27 and TRBJ2-3, with D possibly matching TRBD2 (5 bases). This CDR3 is 17 amino acids long. CDR1 MNHEY and CDR2 SMNVEV come from the germline V gene (reference sequence). V dropped 3 bases and J dropped 4 bases, with 20 bases sitting between them. This chain's CDR3 is CASSFHSSGVRADTQYF. CDR3 bases: TGTGCCAGCAGTTTCCATTCCTCCGGGGTACGAGCAGATACGCAGTATTTT.

The V and J genes are TRBV29-1 and TRBJ2-1, with TRBD2 identical over 13 bases. The CDR3 has 14 amino acids. Trimming cost V 4 bases and J 8 bases; bases outside gene matches: 5. Germline-derived CDR1 and CDR2 are SQVTM and ANQGSEA. CDR3 DNA: TGCAGCGTTGCGTTGACTAGCGGGAGGTATGAGCAGTTCTTC. Its translation is CSVALTSGRYEQFF.

The rearrangement uses TRBV6-1 and TRBJ2-3; D is undetermined. The CDR3 runs 15 residues. V was shortened by 8 bases and J by 0 bases, with 15 bases between the two germline ends. Germline CDR1 and CDR2: MNHNS and SASEGT. The CDR3 region has the DNA TGTGCCAGCTCGGTAAGCGCGGAGAGCACAGATACGCAGTATTTT. Amino acids: CASSVSAESTDTQYF.

This clone has more than one count but fewer than ten. This sequence joins TRBV5-1 and TRBJ2-1, with 12 bases aligning to TRBD2. Losses at the gene ends were 4 bases for V and 7 bases for J; bases not matched to a gene: 6. The CDR3 runs 15 residues. Germline CDR1 is SGHRS and CDR2 is YFSETQ. CDR3 sequence: CASSPGLAGWNEQFF. The CDR3 DNA sequence: TGCGCCAGCAGCCCCGGACTAGCGGGATGGAATGAGCAGTTCTTC.

Note on this clone: One end of the junction fails to match germline, which may point to a read error. The chain links TRBV4-2 to TRBJ2-1, with 9 bases lining up with TRBD2. Germline CDR1 LGHNA, CDR2 YNFKEQ. This CDR3 has 16 amino acids. The CDR3 DNA follows: TGTGCCAGCAGACAAGGTATGACTAGCGGTCCTAATGAGCAGTTCTTC. As protein: CASRQGMTSGPNEQFF.

This clone was counted only a few times. A read error may explain this, as a much larger clone is one base away. The chain couples TRBV28 to TRBJ2-5, with D possibly matching TRBD1 (5 bases). The germline V and J ends were trimmed by 6 bases and 5 bases, with 19 bases remaining between them. Looked up from germline, CDR1 is MDHEN and CDR2 is SYDVKM. The CDR3 is 15 amino acids. CDR3 sequence: CASSSLQGGAETQYF. In nucleotides, the CDR3 is TGTGCCAGCAGCTCCTTGCAGGGTGGGGCGGAGACCCAGTACTTC.

The chain links TRBV27 to TRBJ2-5; no clear D. Germline CDR1 and CDR2: MNHEY and SMNVEV (reference sequence). The CDR3 extends over 16 amino acids. Trimming took off 4 bases at V and 6 bases at J, with 21 bases between the two ends. DNA of the CDR3: TGTGCCAGCAGTTCATCCGACTGGGCGTTAACACAGACCCAGTACTTC. It is translated as CASSSSDWALTQTQYF.

CDR3 loop: CASSVGPGAPNTGELFF. The CDR3 nucleotides read TGTGCCAGCAGCGTAGGTCCGGGGGCCCCGAACACCGGGGAGCTGTTTTTT. The chain carries TRBV9 and TRBJ2-2, with D perhaps being TRBD1 or TRBD2 (6 bases each). Germline CDR1 reads SGDLS; CDR2 reads YYNGEE. Trimming removed 0 bases at V and 0 bases at J, with 12 bases between. This CDR3 has 17 residues.

This clone has just one count. The V and J genes are TRBV28 and TRBJ2-2; 7 bases line up with TRBD1. The germline V gene encodes CDR1 MDHEN and CDR2 SYDVKM. The CDR3 runs 14 residues. With 7 bases clipped from V and 5 bases from J, the junction kept 7 bases outside the gene matches. The CDR3 region has the DNA TGTGCCAGCACCCCGGGACAGCCTACCGGGGAGCTGTTTTTT. Its translation: CASTPGQPTGELFF.

The rearrangement links TRBV2 to TRBJ2-1, with D possibly being TRBD1 (6 bases). With 6 bases removed from V and 5 bases from J, the gap between germline ends came to 11 bases. CDR1 SNHLY and CDR2 FYNNEI come from the germline V gene. The CDR3 length is 13 residues. The CDR3 reads CASRSQGHNEQFF. The CDR3 nucleotides read TGTGCCAGCAGGTCACAGGGACACAATGAGCAGTTCTTC.

This rearrangement joins TRBV7-9 to TRBJ1-1, with D unclear. The ends were cut back, 3 bases at V and 2 bases at J, with 7 bases in the middle. The CDR3 is made up of 13 amino acids. CDR1 is SEHNR, CDR2 FQNEAQ, per germline (reference sequence). For the CDR3, the DNA is TGTGCCAGCAGCTTTAACATCAACACTGAAGCTTTCTTT. Translating gives CASSFNINTEAFF.

This clone has more than one count but fewer than ten. The CDR3 DNA reads TGTGCCTGGAGTATTTGGCGGGGTAATTCACCCCTCCACTTT. Amino acids: CAWSIWRGNSPLHF. The genes are TRBV30 and TRBJ1-6; D is unresolved. V was shortened by 2 bases and J by 6 bases, with 11 bases between the two germline ends. The CDR3 is made up of 14 amino acids. The germline V gene encodes CDR1 GTSNPN and CDR2 SVGIG (reference sequence).

There are many counts of this clone. The sample has other DNA sequences that encode this CDR3 too. The V gene is TRBV28, the J gene TRBJ2-3, with D unclear. Trimming shortened V by 5 bases and J by 3 bases, and 3 bases separated the two germline ends. The length of the CDR3 is 11 residues. Germline lookup yields CDR1 MDHEN and CDR2 SYDVKM. CDR3 nucleotides: TGTGCCAGCAGTCGGACAGATACGCAGTATTTT. Its translation: CASSRTDTQYF.

This chain connects TRBV6-5 to TRBJ2-1; 10 nucleotides align to TRBD2. Germline trimming cut 5 bases from V and 7 bases from J; bases unmatched to any gene: 8. The CDR3 length is 15 residues. Germline CDR1 MNHEY, CDR2 SVGAGI. CDR3 protein: CASSTSGRARNEQFF. DNA of the CDR3: TGTGCCAGCAGTACAAGCGGGAGGGCCAGGAATGAGCAGTTCTTC.

V usage is TRBV10-3 and J usage is TRBJ2-7; TRBD2 matches at 11 bases. J was trimmed by 4 bases and V by 6 bases; bases with no gene match: 5. The length of the CDR3 is 14 residues. Looked up from germline, CDR1 is ENHRY and CDR2 is SYGVKD. The CDR3 DNA sequence: TGTGCCATCAGGCCGGGACTAGCGGAATACGAGCAGTACTTC. Its translation is CAIRPGLAEYEQYF.

The chain joins TRBV28 to TRBJ1-5; perhaps TRBD1 as D (5 bases). The CDR3 totals 15 residues. Germline CDR1 is MDHEN and CDR2 is SYDVKM. Trimming pared 3 bases from V and 1 base from J, leaving 10 bases between. The CDR3 DNA reads TGTGCCAGCAGTTTGCAGGGATCCAGCAATCAGCCCCAGCATTTT. Amino acids: CASSLQGSSNQPQHF.

The chain couples TRBV14 to TRBJ2-1; no reliable D call. Looked up from germline, CDR1 is SGHDN and CDR2 is FVKESK. The CDR3 spans 15 residues. Trimming stripped 4 bases from V and 3 bases from J, with 13 bases between. CDR3 sequence: CASSPQLSDYNEQFF. The CDR3 nucleotides read TGTGCCAGCAGCCCACAACTGTCAGACTACAATGAGCAGTTCTTC.